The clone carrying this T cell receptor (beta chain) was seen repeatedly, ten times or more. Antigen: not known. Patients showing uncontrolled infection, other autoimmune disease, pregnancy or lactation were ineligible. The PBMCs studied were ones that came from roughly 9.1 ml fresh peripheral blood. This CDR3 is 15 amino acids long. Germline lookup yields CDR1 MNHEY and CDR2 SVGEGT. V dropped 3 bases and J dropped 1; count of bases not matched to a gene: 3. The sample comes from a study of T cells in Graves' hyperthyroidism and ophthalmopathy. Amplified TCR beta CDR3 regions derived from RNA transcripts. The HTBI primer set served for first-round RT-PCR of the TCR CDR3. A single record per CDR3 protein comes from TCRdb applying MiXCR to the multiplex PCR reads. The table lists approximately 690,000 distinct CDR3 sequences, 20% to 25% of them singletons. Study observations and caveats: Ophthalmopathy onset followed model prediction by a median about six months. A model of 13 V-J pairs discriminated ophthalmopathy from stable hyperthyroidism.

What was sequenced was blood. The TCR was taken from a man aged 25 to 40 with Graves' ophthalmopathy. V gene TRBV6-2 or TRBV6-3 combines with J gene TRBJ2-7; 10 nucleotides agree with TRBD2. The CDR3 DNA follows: TGTGCCAGCAGTTATCCTAGCGGGAGTTCCTACGAGCAGTACTTC. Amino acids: CASSYPSGSSYEQYF.